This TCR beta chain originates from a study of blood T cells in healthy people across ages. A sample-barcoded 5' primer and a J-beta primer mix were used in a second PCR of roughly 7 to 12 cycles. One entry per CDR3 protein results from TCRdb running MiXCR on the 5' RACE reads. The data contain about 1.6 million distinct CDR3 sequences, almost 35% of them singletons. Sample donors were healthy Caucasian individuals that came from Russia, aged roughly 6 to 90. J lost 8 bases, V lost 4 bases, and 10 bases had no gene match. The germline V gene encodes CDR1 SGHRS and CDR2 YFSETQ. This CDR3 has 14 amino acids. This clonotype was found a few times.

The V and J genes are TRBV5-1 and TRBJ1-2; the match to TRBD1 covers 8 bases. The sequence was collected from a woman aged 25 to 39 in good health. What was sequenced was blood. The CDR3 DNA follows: TGCGCCAGCAGCGCTGGACAGGGAGGGGAGGGCTACACCTTC. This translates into CASSAGQGGEGYTF.